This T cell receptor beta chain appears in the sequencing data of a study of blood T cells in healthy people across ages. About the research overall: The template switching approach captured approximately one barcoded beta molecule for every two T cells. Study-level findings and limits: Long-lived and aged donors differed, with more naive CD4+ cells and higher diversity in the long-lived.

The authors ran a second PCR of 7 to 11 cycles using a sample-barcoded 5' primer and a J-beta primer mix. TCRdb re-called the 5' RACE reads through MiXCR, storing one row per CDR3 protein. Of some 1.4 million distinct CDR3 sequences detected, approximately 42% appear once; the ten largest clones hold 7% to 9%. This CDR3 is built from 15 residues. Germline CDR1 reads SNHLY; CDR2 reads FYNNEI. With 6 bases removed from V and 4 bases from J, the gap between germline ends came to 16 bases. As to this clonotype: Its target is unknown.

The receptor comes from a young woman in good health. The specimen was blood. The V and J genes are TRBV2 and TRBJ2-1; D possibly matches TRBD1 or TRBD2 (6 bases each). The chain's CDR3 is CASSDTGAWYNEQFF. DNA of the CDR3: TGTGCCAGCAGCGACACGGGGGCGTGGTACAATGAGCAGTTCTTC. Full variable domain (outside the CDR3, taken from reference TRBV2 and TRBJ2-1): EPEVTQTPSHQVTQMGQEVILRCVPISNHLYFYWYRQILGQKVEFLVSFYNNEISEKSEIFDDQFSVERPDGSNFTLKIRSTKLEDSAMYFCASSDTGAWYNEQFFGPGTRLTVL.